The clone carrying this T cell receptor (beta chain) was detected only once. The junction departs from the called germline gene at one end, perhaps through a read error. The data belong to a study of blood T cells in healthy people across ages. Combining a sample-barcoded 5' primer with a J-beta primer mix, a second PCR ran for about 7 to 12 cycles. TCRdb reanalysed the 5' RACE reads using MiXCR and keeps one entry per CDR3 protein. Among approximately 850,000 distinct CDR3 sequences listed, roughly 44% were seen once. Extraction of total RNA produced a minimum of 6 micrograms from each sample. CDR1 is LGHDT and CDR2 is YNNKEL in the germline V gene (reference sequence). CDR3 length: 13 residues.

Material: blood. This sequence was found in a man in his 60s in good health. The chain joins TRBV3-1 to TRBJ1-2, with TRBD1 matching 7 bases. CDR3 sequence (DNA): TGTGCCTGCAGCCAAGATATGAGACAGGGTTGCACCTTC. Translating it yields CACSQDMRQGCTF.